The 7 T cell receptor beta chains reported below all come from one sample, sequenced in a study of blood T cell repertoires in COVID-19. The repertoire was sequenced with immunoSEQ multiplex PCR; TCRdb's copy has only in-frame clones and lacks some. The sample shows some 210,000 clones, 84% of them seen only once. The sequencing sample was made of peripheral blood. These receptors all come from a woman aged 50 to 60 with active or convalescent COVID-19.

The chain couples TRBV28 to TRBJ1-1; 7 positions match TRBD1. CDR3 length: 16 amino acids. Germline V CDR1 and CDR2: MDHEN, SYDVKM. With 2 bases clipped from V and 1 base from J, the junction kept 7 bases outside the gene matches. CDR3 region: CASSLRGAGGNTEAFF. The DNA of the CDR3 is TGTGCCAGCAGTTTAAGGGGAGCAGGGGGGAACACTGAAGCTTTCTTT.

The chain's CDR3 is CASSLRTGQDGELFF. The CDR3 bases are TGCGCCAGCAGCCTACGGACAGGGCAGGACGGGGAGCTGTTTTTT. The chain carries TRBV5-1 and TRBJ2-2, with 8 positions matching TRBD1. J was trimmed by 7 bases and V by 4 bases; bases with no gene match: 9. The CDR3 spans 15 residues. Germline-derived CDR1 and CDR2 are SGHRS and YFSETQ.

The chain joins TRBV3-1 (or the pseudogene TRBV3-2) to TRBJ2-7, with D uncertain. Trimming left V 4 bases short and J 5 bases short, with 15 bases between. This CDR3 spans 14 amino acids. Germline assignment: CDR1 LGHDT and CDR2 YNNKEL (reference sequence). The CDR3 DNA is TGTGCCAGCAGCCCCTCTTGGAGCTCTCACGAGCAGTACGTC. Translating gives CASSPSWSSHEQYV.

The chain employs TRBV11-2 and TRBJ1-1; the match to TRBD1 covers 7 bases. The CDR3 loop spans 16 amino acids. Germline V lookup: CDR1 SGHAT, CDR2 FQNNGV. Trimming took 3 bases from V and 6 from J; bases not matched to a gene: 13. CDR3 coding DNA: TGTGCCAGCAGCTTCTTTTGGGACAGTGAAAGGGCTGAAGCTTTCTTT. Amino acid sequence: CASSFFWDSERAEAFF.

This chain connects TRBV28 to TRBJ1-1, with 10 positions matching TRBD1. Losses at the gene ends were 6 bases for V and 3 bases for J; bases not matched to a gene: 10. CDR3 length: 16 residues. Germline CDR1 reads MDHEN; CDR2 reads SYDVKM. CDR3 region: CASRDDRGQVDTEAFF. CDR3 sequence (DNA): TGTGCCAGCAGAGACGACAGGGGGCAGGTAGACACTGAAGCTTTCTTT.

The V and J genes are TRBV19 and TRBJ1-5; 8 positions match TRBD1. This CDR3 is 12 amino acids long. Losses at the gene ends were 11 bases for V and 7 bases for J; bases not matched to a gene: 7. Germline V gene lookup returns CDR1 LNHDA and CDR2 SQIVND (reference sequence). The chain's CDR3 is CAGNRGGQPQHF. The CDR3 DNA follows: TGTGCCGGCAACAGGGGGGGCCAGCCCCAGCATTTT.

V and J are TRBV5-1 and TRBJ1-2; D is unresolved. V lost 3 bases and J 8 bases, leaving 17 bases between the germline ends. Germline CDR1 is SGHRS and CDR2 is YFSETQ. This CDR3 region has 14 residues. Written as DNA, the CDR3 is TGCGCCAGCAGCTCTCGGGAAGGAAGGTCGGGCTACACCTTC. Encoded protein: CASSSREGRSGYTF.